This entry concerns a single T cell receptor beta chain. The PCR made use of 60 Vbeta and 13 Jbeta primers. How the authors handled the data: An analysis performed later counted 74 million or so unique TCR beta chains (roughly 10 million of them shared). The repertoire was sequenced with immunoSEQ multiplex PCR; TCRdb's copy has only in-frame clones and lacks some. Clone size and V and J calls were adopted from that table, with D and trimming inferred from the DNA. Of about 140,000 clones listed, 80% to 85% are singletons. The junction had 5 bases not matched to a gene; V was cut back by 1 base and J by 3 bases. Germline CDR1 reads GTSNPN; CDR2 reads SVGIG (reference sequence). This CDR3 spans 16 amino acids. This sample was taken from a study of cytomegalovirus exposure and HLA in healthy donors. Study-level information: Tens of millions of unique TCRs from HLA-typed donors were held in an early data release.

The sample comprised PBMCs. This chain joins TRBV30 and TRBJ2-7, with 14 bases identical to TRBD2. The TCR sequence derives from a male donor in good health and CMV-seronegative. CDR3 nucleotides: TGTGCCTGGAGTGGGGGGACTAGCGGGAGACTCTACGAGCAGTACTTC. Encoded protein: CAWSGGTSGRLYEQYF.